The table lists the clone carrying this T cell receptor beta chain with a count of one. Its antigen is unidentified. These data belong to a study of glioma-infiltrating T cells after dendritic cell vaccination. Study overall: Patients had newly diagnosed or recurrent glioblastoma and received dendritic cell vaccines. Study results and limitations: Patients with more pretreatment TILs had longer time to progression and survival.

Input was around 2 ug genomic DNA, or all available if less. Using immunoSEQ multiplex PCR, the repertoire was profiled, and TCRdb retains in-frame clones only, with some absent. The sample lists about 92,000 clones, 85% to 90% occurring once. Germline V gene sequence: CDR1 SGHDT, CDR2 YYEEEE. The CDR3 is made up of 16 amino acids. V lost 3 bases and J lost 7; bases outside the gene matches: 11. The sample here was blood, taken before dendritic cell vaccination. This TCR came from a human donor with glioblastoma. The rearrangement uses TRBV5-6 and TRBJ2-1, with 9 bases matching TRBD1. The CDR3, as DNA: TGTGCCAGCAGCTCCCCTAGGGACAGGGTTCGAAATGAGCAGTTCTTC. As protein: CASSSPRDRVRNEQFF.